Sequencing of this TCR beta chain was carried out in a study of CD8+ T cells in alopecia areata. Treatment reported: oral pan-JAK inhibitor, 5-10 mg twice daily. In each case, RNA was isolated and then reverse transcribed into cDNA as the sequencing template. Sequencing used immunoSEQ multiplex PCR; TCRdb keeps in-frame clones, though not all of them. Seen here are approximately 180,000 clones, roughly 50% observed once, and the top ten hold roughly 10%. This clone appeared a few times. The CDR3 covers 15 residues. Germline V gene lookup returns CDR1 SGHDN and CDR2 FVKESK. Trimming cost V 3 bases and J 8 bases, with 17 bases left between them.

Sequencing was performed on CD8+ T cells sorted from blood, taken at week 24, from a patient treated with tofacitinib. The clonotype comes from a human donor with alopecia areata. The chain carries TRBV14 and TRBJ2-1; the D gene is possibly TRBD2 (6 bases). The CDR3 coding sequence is TGTGCCAGCAGCCACCCCCGGGACTCCGGCGATGAGCAGTTCTTC. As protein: CASSHPRDSGDEQFF.